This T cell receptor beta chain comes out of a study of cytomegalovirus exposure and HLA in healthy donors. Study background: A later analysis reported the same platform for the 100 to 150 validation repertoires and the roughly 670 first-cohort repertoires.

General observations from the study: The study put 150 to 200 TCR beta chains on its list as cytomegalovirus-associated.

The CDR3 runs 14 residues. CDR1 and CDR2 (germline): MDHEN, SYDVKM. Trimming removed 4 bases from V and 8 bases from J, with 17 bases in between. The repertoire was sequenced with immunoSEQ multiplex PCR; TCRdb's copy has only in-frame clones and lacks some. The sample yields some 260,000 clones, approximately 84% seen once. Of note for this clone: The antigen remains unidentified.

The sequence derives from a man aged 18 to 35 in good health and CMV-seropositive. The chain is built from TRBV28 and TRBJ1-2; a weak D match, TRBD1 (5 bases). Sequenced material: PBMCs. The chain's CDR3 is CASSSPAGPGGYTF. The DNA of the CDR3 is TGTGCCAGCAGTTCCCCCGCAGGGCCCGGGGGCTACACCTTC.